This is a list of T cell receptor beta chains from one sample in a study of T cell responses to AZD1222 COVID-19 vaccine. Assay used: immunoSEQ multiplex PCR; TCRdb lists only in-frame clones, some missing. Among approximately 110,000 clones, roughly 82% were seen once, and the ten largest hold 4.5% to 6%. The source was peripheral blood, collected on day 0 of AZD1222 vaccination. These receptors were obtained from an adult in good health. CDR3s include the opening cysteine and the closing phenylalanine or tryptophan. The D gene is left open where the match is weak. Expanded clones are given a class, and other clones once, few, many or no size at all.

size	V	J	D	DNA	CDR3
NA	TRBV4-3	TRBJ2-5	NA	TGCGCCAGCAGCCAAGGACCACGGGGGGCCTTAGAGACCCAGTACTTC	CASSQGPRGALETQYF
NA	TRBV4-3	TRBJ2-5	TRBD1	TGCGCCAGCAGCCAAGACAGGGGGGAGACCCAGTACTTC	CASSQDRGETQYF
NA	TRBV5-1	TRBJ2-7	NA	TGCGCCAGCAGCTCCGGACTCGGAGAGGGGCAGTACTTC	CASSSGLGEGQYF
NA	TRBV2	TRBJ2-7	TRBD1	TGTGCCAGCATGCGACAGGGGGCCGGGGAGCAGTACTTC	CASMRQGAGEQYF
NA	TRBV4-3	TRBJ2-3	NA	TGCGCCAGCAGCCAAGACGGGTCAGCCCGCACAGATACGCAGTATTTT	CASSQDGSARTDTQYF
NA	TRBV6-2/TRBV6-3	TRBJ1-1	TRBD1	TGTGCCAGCAGTTATCAACGACAGGGGGTTCCTTTCTTT	CASSYQRQGVPFF
NA	TRBV4-1	TRBJ1-6	TRBD1	TGCGCCAGCAGCCATCACCTAAGGTCAGGGGGCGATTCACCCCTCCACTTT	CASSHHLRSGGDSPLHF
NA	TRBV25-1	TRBJ2-7	TRBD1	TGTGCCAGCAGGGGTACAGGGGGCCAGAACGAGCAGTACTTC	CASRGTGGQNEQYF
NA	TRBV2	TRBJ1-5	NA	TGTGCCAGCACCTTCATTAGCAATCAGCCCCAGCATTTT	CASTFISNQPQHF
once	TRBV29-1	TRBJ1-4	NA	TGCAGCGCCGGACTCAGACTTAATGAAAAACTGTTTTTT	CSAGLRLNEKLFF
NA	TRBV10-3	TRBJ1-5	NA	TGTGCCATCAGTGAGTCGATCGGAACAGGGATGAGCAATCAGCCCCAGCATTTT	CAISESIGTGMSNQPQHF
NA	TRBV2	TRBJ2-1	TRBD2	TGTGCCAGCAATCGACTAGCGGGGGTCGGTGAGCAGTTCTTC	CASNRLAGVGEQFF
NA	TRBV2	TRBJ1-1	NA	TGTGCCAGCAGTGAAGTCGCGGGCTACACTGAAGCTTTCTTT	CASSEVAGYTEAFF
once	TRBV6-5	TRBJ1-2	NA	TGTGCCAGCAGTTACTCGAAGGGTTATAGCTATGGCTACACCTTC	CASSYSKGYSYGYTF
NA	TRBV6-2/TRBV6-3	TRBJ1-5	NA	TGTGCCAGCAGTTGGGGGGGGACGGAAATCAAGCCCCAGCATTTT	CASSWGGTEIKPQHF
NA	TRBV5-1	TRBJ2-7	TRBD2	TGCGCCAGCAGGGCTAGCGGGGCCTACGAGCAGTACTTC	CASRASGAYEQYF
NA	TRBV6-2/TRBV6-3	TRBJ2-3	TRBD2	TGTGCCAGCAGTTATGCGGGGGTGACCACAGATACGCAGTATTTT	CASSYAGVTTDTQYF
NA	TRBV7-9	TRBJ1-1	NA	TGTGCCAGCAGCTTATATTCAGGGTTGTACACTGAAGCTTTCTTT	CASSLYSGLYTEAFF
NA	TRBV7-2	TRBJ2-3	NA	TGTGCCAGCAGCTTTTGGTTTCCAGATACGCAGTATTTT	CASSFWFPDTQYF
few	TRBV7-8	TRBJ1-5	NA	TGTGCCAGCAGCCCAACAGGCCTAAATCAGCCCCAGCATTTT	CASSPTGLNQPQHF
NA	TRBV11-2	TRBJ2-3	NA	TGTGCCAGCAGCTTAGACCTTAGCGGCCGCCCCCTGGCGCAGTATTTT	CASSLDLSGRPLAQYF
few	TRBV12-3/TRBV12-4	TRBJ1-5	NA	TGTGCCAGCAGTTTGATGGGGAATCAGCCCCAGCATTTT	CASSLMGNQPQHF
NA	TRBV5-4	TRBJ2-2	NA	TGTGCCAGCAGCGCAACTATAATCGACACCGGGGAGCTGTTTTTT	CASSATIIDTGELFF
NA	TRBV12-5	TRBJ1-5	TRBD1	TGTGCTAGTGGTCTACGGGACAGTCATCAGCCCCAGCATTTT	CASGLRDSHQPQHF
NA	TRBV3-1/TRBV3-2	TRBJ2-2	NA	TGTGCCAGCAGCCAAGATCCCGGGGTCACCGGGGAGCTGTTTTTT	CASSQDPGVTGELFF
NA	TRBV27	TRBJ1-2	TRBD1	TGTGCCAGCAGTCAGACCCTGGGACAGTCGATAAACTATGGCTACACCTTC	CASSQTLGQSINYGYTF
many	TRBV7-2	TRBJ1-3	NA	TGTGCCAGCAGCTTAGGCAAAGTTGGAAACACCATATATTTT	CASSLGKVGNTIYF
few	TRBV2	TRBJ1-5	NA	TGTGCCAGCAGTGGAAGCAGATATAGCAATCAGCCCCAGCATTTT	CASSGSRYSNQPQHF
NA	TRBV5-6	TRBJ1-5	TRBD1	TGTGCCAGCAGCCCAAGTTCGGGGACAGGGACCTTCCAGCCCCAGCATTTT	CASSPSSGTGTFQPQHF
NA	TRBV18	TRBJ1-1	NA	TGTGCCAGCTCACCCTTGAAAAACACTGAAGCTTTCTTT	CASSPLKNTEAFF
NA	TRBV5-1	TRBJ1-2	TRBD1	TGCGCCAGCAGTCAGACAGGGGGCCGTCAAGGAAACTATGGCTACACCTTC	CASSQTGGRQGNYGYTF
NA	TRBV7-9	TRBJ1-4	TRBD1	TGTGCCAGCAGCTTACAGGGGGCAGGGCCTAATGAAAAACTGTTTTTT	CASSLQGAGPNEKLFF
NA	TRBV4-3	TRBJ1-4	NA	TGCGCCAGCAGCCAAGATTGGGGGGGGGCCGCTAATGAAAAACTGTTTTTT	CASSQDWGGAANEKLFF
NA	TRBV3-1/TRBV3-2	TRBJ2-7	TRBD1	TGTGCCAGCAGCCAATTACAGGGGTCTAGCGAGCAGTACTTC	CASSQLQGSSEQYF
NA	TRBV10-2	TRBJ1-5	NA	TGCGCCAGCAGTGCTAGCTTTTCCAGCAATCAGCCCCAGCATTTT	CASSASFSSNQPQHF
NA	TRBV6-5	TRBJ1-3	NA	TGTGCCAGCAGTTACGAAAACACCATATATTTT	CASSYENTIYF
NA	TRBV6-6	TRBJ2-7	NA	TGTGCCAGCAGGGTGGGGGGCGCAGGGCGCGAGCAGTACTTC	CASRVGGAGREQYF
NA	TRBV5-1	TRBJ2-5	NA	TGCGCCAGCAGCTTGGCCCGCAGCGGAGGGGAGACCCAGTACTTC	CASSLARSGGETQYF
NA	TRBV7-8	TRBJ1-2	NA	TGTGCCAGCAGCTTAGGGGGTGGGAACTATGGCTACACCTTC	CASSLGGGNYGYTF
NA	TRBV5-1	TRBJ1-2	NA	TGCGCCAGCAGAGTTCTTAGTTCCGAACCTAGTGGCTACACCTTC	CASRVLSSEPSGYTF
NA	TRBV5-1	TRBJ2-2	TRBD1	TGCGCCAGCCAACTGACAGGGGCGCGCACCGGGGAGCTGTTTTTT	CASQLTGARTGELFF
once	TRBV11-1	TRBJ2-7	TRBD1	TGTGCCAGCAGCCACCCGGACAGGGGGCGCAGGTACGAGCAGTACTTC	CASSHPDRGRRYEQYF
NA	TRBV13	TRBJ2-3	TRBD2	TGTGCCAGCAGCTTATTGCCTAGCGGGGAATTAGATACGCAGTATTTT	CASSLLPSGELDTQYF
NA	TRBV9	TRBJ2-2	TRBD1	TGTGCCAGCAGCGTAGGAGGGGACAGGACCGGGGAGCTGTTTTTT	CASSVGGDRTGELFF